The clone carrying this T cell receptor beta chain has more than one count but fewer than ten. The data were obtained in a study of blood T cell repertoires in COVID-19. Study-wide context: Samples came from the United States, Italy and Spain, spanning acute and convalescent COVID-19.

Original processing methods: Nucleated cell number was recorded as an estimate derived from reference gene primer amplification. Some clones are missing from TCRdb's copy, which holds only in-frame ones; the method was immunoSEQ multiplex PCR. V and J calls and clone size are copied from that table; D and trimming were computed from the DNA. The sample contains 45,000 or so clones, about 87% of which appear only once. This TCR came from a woman over 75 with COVID-19, enrolled during active disease. The sample taken for sequencing was peripheral blood.

The chain's CDR3 is CASSLEQNTEAFF. Written as DNA, the CDR3 is TGTGCCAGCAGCTTAGAACAGAACACTGAAGCTTTCTTT. The chain uses TRBV7-2 and TRBJ1-1, with D unresolved. V lost 1 base, J lost 1 base, and 4 bases lay in between. The CDR3 sequence is 13 residues long. Germline lookup yields CDR1 SGHTA and CDR2 FQGNSA.